Listed below are T cell receptor beta chains from one sample, sequenced in a study of blood T cells in healthy people across ages. TCRdb re-called the 5' RACE reads with MiXCR, one entry per CDR3 protein. The data contain roughly 1.6 million distinct CDR3 sequences, around 36% of them singletons. Sequenced sample: blood. These receptors originate from a woman in her twenties or thirties in good health. The CDR3 runs from the conserved cysteine through the conserved F or W. A D gene is named only where the DNA matches it firmly. The listing skips clone size in some rows; elsewhere it reads once, few, many or a size class.

TRBJ2-7 | NA | TRBV27 | TRBD1 | CASTPGTGGNEQYF | TGTGCCAGCACCCCGGGGACAGGGGGCAACGAGCAGTACTTC
TRBJ1-2 | few | TRBV5-1 | TRBD1 | CASSSRDRGECTF | TGCGCCAGCAGCTCCCGGGACAGAGGGGAATGCACCTTC
TRBJ2-1 | NA | TRBV6-5 | TRBD2 | CASPHPSGSYNEQFF | TGTGCCAGCCCTCACCCTAGCGGTTCCTACAATGAGCAGTTCTTC
TRBJ2-7 | NA | TRBV4-1 | NA | CASSQAWLKSYEQYF | TGCGCCAGCAGCCAAGCGTGGTTAAAGTCGTACGAGCAGTACTTC
TRBJ1-5 | NA | TRBV18 | TRBD1 | CASGTDNSNQPQHF | TGTGCTTCAGGGACAGATAATAGCAATCAGCCCCAGCATTTT
TRBJ2-3 | NA | TRBV7-3 | NA | CASSPRRGGDTQYF | TGTGCCAGCAGCCCACGCAGGGGAGGAGATACGCAGTATTTT
TRBJ2-4 | NA | TRBV7-6 | NA | CASSLVPLGPKNIQYF | TGTGCCAGCAGCTTAGTTCCTTTGGGGCCCAAAAACATTCAGTACTTC
TRBJ2-7 | many | TRBV4-1 | TRBD1 | CASSHYFAGQEGGEQYF | TGCGCCAGCAGCCACTACTTCGCGGGACAGGAGGGGGGAGAGCAGTACTTC
TRBJ2-5 | NA | TRBV15 | NA | CATSRDDSTRFTETQYF | TGTGCCACCAGCAGAGACGACTCGACTAGATTCACAGAGACCCAGTACTTC
TRBJ1-2 | NA | TRBV18 | NA | CASSLSTDPYGYTF | TGTGCCAGCTCACTGTCCACAGACCCCTATGGCTACACCTTC
TRBJ2-3 | few | TRBV7-2 | NA | CASSLLGHSTDTQYF | TGTGCCAGCAGCTTATTAGGGCACAGCACTGATACGCAGTATTTT
TRBJ2-2 | NA | TRBV13 | TRBD1 | CASSLVRLRTGEDKVRELFF | TGTGCCAGCAGCTTAGTCCGACTCCGGACAGGGGAAGACAAAGTAAGGGAGCTGTTTTTT
TRBJ2-7 | many | TRBV11-1 | NA | CASSLTHSYEQYF | TGTGCCAGCAGCTTAACCCATTCCTACGAGCAGTACTTC
TRBJ2-3 | NA | TRBV6-2/TRBV6-3 | NA | CASSQPPTQDTQYF | TGTGCCAGCAGTCAACCGCCCACCCAAGATACGCAGTATTTT
TRBJ2-7 | NA | TRBV4-1 | NA | CASSQEGTRAYEQYF | TGCGCCAGCAGCCAGGAGGGGACAAGGGCCTACGAGCAGTACTTC